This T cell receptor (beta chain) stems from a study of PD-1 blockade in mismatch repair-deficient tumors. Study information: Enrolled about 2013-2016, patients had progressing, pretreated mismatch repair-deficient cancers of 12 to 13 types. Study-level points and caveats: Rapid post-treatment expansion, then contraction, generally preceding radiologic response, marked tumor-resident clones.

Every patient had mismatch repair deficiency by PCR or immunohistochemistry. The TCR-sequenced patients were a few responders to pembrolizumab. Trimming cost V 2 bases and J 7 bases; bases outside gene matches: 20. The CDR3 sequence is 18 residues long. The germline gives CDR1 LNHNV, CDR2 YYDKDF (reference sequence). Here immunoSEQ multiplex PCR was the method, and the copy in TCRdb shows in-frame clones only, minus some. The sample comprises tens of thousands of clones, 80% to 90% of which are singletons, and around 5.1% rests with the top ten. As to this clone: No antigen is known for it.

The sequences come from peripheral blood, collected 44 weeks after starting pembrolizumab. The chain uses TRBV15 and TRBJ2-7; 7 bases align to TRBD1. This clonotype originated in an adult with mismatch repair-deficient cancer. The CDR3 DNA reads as TGTGCCACCAGCAGAACGGCCCCTGGGGACAGTGCCTCCTTGGAGCAGTACTTC. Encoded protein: CATSRTAPGDSASLEQYF.